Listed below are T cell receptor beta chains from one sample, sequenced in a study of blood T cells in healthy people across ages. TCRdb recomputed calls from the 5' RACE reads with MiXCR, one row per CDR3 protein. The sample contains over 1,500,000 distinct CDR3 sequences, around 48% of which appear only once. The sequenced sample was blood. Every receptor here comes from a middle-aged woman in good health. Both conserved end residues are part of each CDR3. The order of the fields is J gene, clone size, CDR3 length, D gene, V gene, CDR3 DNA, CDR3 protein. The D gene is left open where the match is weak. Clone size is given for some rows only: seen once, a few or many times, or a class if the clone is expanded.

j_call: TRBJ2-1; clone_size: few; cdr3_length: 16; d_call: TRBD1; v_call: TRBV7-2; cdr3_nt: TGTGCCAGCAGCGTTGCGGGGACAGGGACGGTCAGAGAGCAGTTCTTC; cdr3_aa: CASSVAGTGTVREQFF
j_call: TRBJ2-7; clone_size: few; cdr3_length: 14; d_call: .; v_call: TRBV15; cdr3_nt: TGTGCCACCAGCAGAGTGAGGGAATCCTACGAGCAGTACTTC; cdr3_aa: CATSRVRESYEQYF
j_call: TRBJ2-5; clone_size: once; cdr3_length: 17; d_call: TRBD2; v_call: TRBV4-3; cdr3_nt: TGCGCCAGCAGCCCCACCCTTGGCCTAGCGGAAGACAATGAGCAGTACTTC; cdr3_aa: CASSPTLGLAEDNEQYF
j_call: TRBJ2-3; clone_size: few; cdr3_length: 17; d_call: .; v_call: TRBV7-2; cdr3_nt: TGTGCCAGCAGCCCAACTCGGGCTAGCGCGCACACAGATACGCAGTATTTT; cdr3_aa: CASSPTRASAHTDTQYF
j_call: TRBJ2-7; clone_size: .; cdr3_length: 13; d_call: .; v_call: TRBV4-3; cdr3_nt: TGCGCCAGCAGCCCCCGCCCTGGCAATGAGCAGTACTTC; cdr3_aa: CASSPRPGNEQYF
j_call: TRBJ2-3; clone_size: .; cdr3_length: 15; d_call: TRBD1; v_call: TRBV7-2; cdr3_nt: TGTGCCAGCAGCCGACAGGGGATTTTTACAGATACGCAGTATTTT; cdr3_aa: CASSRQGIFTDTQYF
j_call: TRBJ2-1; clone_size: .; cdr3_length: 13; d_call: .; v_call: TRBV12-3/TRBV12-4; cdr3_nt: TGTGCCAGCAAATTTCTTTCATACAATGAGCAGTTCTTC; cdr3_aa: CASKFLSYNEQFF
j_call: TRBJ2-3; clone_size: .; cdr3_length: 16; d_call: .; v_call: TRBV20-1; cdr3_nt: TGCAGTGCTAGACAGCGGCAGGGGTGGAGCACAGATACGCAGTATTTT; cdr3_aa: CSARQRQGWSTDTQYF
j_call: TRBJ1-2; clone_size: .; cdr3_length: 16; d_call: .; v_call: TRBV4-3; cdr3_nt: TGCGCCAGCAGCTTGGGGCAGGGGAGAAGGAACTATGGCTACACCTTC; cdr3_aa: CASSLGQGRRNYGYTF
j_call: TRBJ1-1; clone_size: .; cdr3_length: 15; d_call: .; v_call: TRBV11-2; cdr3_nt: TGTGCCAGCAGCTTATCTCCTATCGAGTTATCGGGGGCTTTCTTT; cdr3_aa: CASSLSPIELSGAFF
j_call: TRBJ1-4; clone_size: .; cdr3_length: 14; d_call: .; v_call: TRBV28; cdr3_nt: TGTGCCAGCGGCAGACGGAATCGTAATGAAAAACTGTTTTTT; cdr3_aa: CASGRRNRNEKLFF
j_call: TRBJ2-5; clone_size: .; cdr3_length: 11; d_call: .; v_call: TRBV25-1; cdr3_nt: TGTGCCAGCAGTGAAATGGGGGAGCAGTACTTC; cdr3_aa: CASSEMGEQYF
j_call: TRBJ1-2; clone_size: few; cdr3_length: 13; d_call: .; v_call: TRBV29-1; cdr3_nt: TGCAGCGTTGATTCCGCCCAATCCTATGGCTACACCTTC; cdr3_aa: CSVDSAQSYGYTF
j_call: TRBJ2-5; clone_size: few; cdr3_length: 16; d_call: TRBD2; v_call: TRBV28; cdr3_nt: TGTGCCAGCAGTTTTGGGGAGCGGGGGGCCGCTGCGACCCAGTACTTC; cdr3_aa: CASSFGERGAAATQYF
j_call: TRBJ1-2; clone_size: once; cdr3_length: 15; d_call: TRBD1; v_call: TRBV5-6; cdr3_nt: TGTGCCAGCAGCTCTCAGGGGGCTGGGGTGAGTGGCTACACCTTC; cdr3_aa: CASSSQGAGVSGYTF
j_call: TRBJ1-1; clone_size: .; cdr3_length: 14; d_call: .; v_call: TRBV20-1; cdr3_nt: TGCAGTGCTAGCCGCAAGACAGCCAACGCTGAAGCTTTCTTT; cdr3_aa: CSASRKTANAEAFF
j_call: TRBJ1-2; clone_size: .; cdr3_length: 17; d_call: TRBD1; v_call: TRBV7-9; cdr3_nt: TGTGCCAGCAGCCCCCGGGACAGGTCCTCCCGAGGTTATGGCTACACCTTC; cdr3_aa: CASSPRDRSSRGYGYTF
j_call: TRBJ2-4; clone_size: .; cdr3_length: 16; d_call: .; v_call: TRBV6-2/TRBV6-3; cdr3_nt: TGTGCCAGCGGTTACCCACGCGAGCCGGCCAAAAACATTCAGTACTTC; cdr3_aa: CASGYPREPAKNIQYF